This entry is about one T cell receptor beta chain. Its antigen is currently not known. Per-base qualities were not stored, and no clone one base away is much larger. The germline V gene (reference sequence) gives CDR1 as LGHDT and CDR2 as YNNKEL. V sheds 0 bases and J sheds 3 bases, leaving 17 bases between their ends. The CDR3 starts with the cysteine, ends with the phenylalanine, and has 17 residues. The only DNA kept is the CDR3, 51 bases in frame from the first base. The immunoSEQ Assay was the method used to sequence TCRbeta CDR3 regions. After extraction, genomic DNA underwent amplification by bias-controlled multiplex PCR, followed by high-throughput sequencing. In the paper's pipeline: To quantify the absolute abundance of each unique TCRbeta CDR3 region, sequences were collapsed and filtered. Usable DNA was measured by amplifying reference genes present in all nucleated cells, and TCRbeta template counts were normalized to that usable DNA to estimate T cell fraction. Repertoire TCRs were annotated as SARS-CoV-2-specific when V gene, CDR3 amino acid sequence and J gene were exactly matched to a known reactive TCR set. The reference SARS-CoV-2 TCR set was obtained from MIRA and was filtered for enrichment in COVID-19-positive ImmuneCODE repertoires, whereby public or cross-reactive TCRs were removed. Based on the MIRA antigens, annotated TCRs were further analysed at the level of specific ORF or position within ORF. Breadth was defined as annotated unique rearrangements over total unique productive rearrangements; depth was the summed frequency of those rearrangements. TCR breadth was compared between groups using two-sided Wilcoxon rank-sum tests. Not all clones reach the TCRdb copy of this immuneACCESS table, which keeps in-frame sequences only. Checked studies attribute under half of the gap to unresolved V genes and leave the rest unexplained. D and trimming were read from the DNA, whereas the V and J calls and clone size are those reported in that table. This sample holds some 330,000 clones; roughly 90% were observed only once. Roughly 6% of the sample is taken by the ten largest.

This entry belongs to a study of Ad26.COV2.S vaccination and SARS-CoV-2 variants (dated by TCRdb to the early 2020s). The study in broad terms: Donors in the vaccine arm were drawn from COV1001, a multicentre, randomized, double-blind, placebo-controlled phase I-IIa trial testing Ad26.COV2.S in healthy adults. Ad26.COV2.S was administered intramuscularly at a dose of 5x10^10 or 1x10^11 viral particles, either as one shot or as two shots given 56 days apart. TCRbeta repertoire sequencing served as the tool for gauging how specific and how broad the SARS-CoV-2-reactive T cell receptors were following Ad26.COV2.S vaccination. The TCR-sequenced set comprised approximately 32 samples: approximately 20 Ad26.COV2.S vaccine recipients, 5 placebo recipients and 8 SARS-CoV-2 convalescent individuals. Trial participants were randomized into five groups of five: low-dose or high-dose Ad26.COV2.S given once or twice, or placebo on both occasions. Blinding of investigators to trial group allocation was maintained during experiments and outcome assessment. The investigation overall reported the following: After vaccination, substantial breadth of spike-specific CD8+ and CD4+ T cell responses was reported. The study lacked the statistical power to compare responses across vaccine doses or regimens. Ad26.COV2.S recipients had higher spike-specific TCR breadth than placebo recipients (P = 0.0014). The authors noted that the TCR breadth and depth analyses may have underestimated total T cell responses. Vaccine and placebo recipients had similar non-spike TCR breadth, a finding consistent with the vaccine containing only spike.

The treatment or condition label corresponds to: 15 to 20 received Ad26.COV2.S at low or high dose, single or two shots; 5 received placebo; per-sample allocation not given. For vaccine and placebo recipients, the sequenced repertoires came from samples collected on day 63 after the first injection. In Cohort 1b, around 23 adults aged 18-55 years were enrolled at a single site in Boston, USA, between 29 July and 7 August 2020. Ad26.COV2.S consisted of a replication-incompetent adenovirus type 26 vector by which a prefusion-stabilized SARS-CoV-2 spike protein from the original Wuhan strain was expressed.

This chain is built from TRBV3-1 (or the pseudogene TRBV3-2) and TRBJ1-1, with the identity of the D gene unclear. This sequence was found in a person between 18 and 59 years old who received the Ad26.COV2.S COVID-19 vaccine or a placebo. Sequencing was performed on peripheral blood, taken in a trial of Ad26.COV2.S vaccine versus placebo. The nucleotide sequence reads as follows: TGTGCCAGCAGCCAAGATGGGTCAGCGGGTCGGGACACTGAAGCTTTCTTT. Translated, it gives CASSQDGSAGRDTEAFF.